Listed here is a single TCR beta chain. The PCR used 60 Vbeta and 13 Jbeta primers. Assay used: immunoSEQ multiplex PCR; TCRdb lists only in-frame clones, some missing. The sample is made up of around 60,000 clones, and the top ten hold roughly 4.8% of it. This entry belongs to a study of cytomegalovirus exposure and HLA in healthy donors. Germline CDR1 and CDR2: MNHNS and SASEGT. The CDR3 extends over 13 amino acids. Germline trimming cut 9 bases from V and 1 base from J; bases unmatched to any gene: 3. This chain connects TRBV6-1 to TRBJ1-1, with 9 bases aligning to TRBD1. The sequencing sample was made of PBMCs. The receptor was isolated from a man aged 25 to 40 in good health and CMV-seropositive. The CDR3 nucleotides are TGTGCCAGTGAGACAGGGGGGAACACTGAAGCTTTCTTT. Translated: CASETGGNTEAFF.